This TCR beta chain is drawn from a study of T cell responses to AZD1222 COVID-19 vaccine. About the study: Second doses at about 4 or about 12 weeks were pooled.

The study, taken as a whole, reports: CD4 TCRs associated with vaccination spanned spike, dominating at 160-218 and 743-854.

With respect to this clone: Its antigen is unknown.

Assay used: immunoSEQ multiplex PCR; TCRdb lists only in-frame clones, some missing. The data show 150,000 to 200,000 clones, around 90% seen once. This TCR was recovered from an adult in good health. This specimen was peripheral blood, taken on day 0 of AZD1222 vaccination.

CDR3 DNA: TGTGCCAGCAGCTTAGACCAGGGGACGAACACTGAAGCTTTCTTT. The encoded protein is CASSLDQGTNTEAFF. V is TRBV11-1 and J is TRBJ1-1, with D possibly TRBD1 on 6 matching bases. CDR1 and CDR2 from the germline V gene are SGHAT and FQDESV (reference sequence). The CDR3 loop spans 15 amino acids. Trimming removed 1 base from V and 1 base from J, with 10 bases in between.